This record looks at one T cell receptor beta chain sequence and its context. This sample stems from a study of blood T cells in healthy people across ages. Study-level background: About one barcoded beta molecule was captured per two T cells (by template switching).

The CDR3 is 15 residues long. The germline gives CDR1 MDHEN, CDR2 SYDVKM. Germline trimming cut 2 bases from V and 5 bases from J; bases unmatched to any gene: 8. A second PCR of about 6 to 11 cycles used a sample-barcoded 5' primer and a J-beta primer mix. TCRdb independently ran MiXCR on the 5' RACE reads; one entry per CDR3 protein. The sample shows some 890,000 distinct CDR3 sequences, 29% of them seen only once. This same sample was also taken into another study, of T cells of mothers and their children. From that report: Donation came from three healthy Caucasian mothers together with their six children. The shaping of TCR recombination output by thymic selection is similar in related and unrelated pairs.

Sequencing was carried out using blood. The J gene is TRBJ2-5, the V gene TRBV28, with 7 bases identical to TRBD1. The sequence was obtained from a middle-aged woman in good health. In DNA form, the CDR3 reads TGTGCCAGCAGTTTAGGGACAGCCCTCGGGGAGACCCAGTACTTC. Its translation is CASSLGTALGETQYF.